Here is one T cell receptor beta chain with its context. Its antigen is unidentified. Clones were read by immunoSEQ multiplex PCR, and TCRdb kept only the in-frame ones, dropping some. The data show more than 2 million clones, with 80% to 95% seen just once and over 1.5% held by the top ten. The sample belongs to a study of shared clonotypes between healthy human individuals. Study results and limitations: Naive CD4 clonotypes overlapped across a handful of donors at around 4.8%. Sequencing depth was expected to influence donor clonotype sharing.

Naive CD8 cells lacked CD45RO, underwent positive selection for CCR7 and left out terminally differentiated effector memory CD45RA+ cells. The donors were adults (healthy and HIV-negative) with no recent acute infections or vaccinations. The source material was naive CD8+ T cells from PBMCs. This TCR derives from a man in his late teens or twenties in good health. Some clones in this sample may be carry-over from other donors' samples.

CDR3 coding DNA: TGTGCCAGTAGGGGCCAAGCGGGACTCACAGATACGCAGTATTTT. Residues: CASRGQAGLTDTQYF. This chain uses TRBV19 with TRBJ2-3, with 7 bases aligning to TRBD2. The V gene's germline CDR1 is LNHDA and CDR2 SQIVND (reference sequence). This CDR3 region has 15 residues. The junction had 8 bases not matched to a gene; V was cut back by 6 bases and J by 2 bases.